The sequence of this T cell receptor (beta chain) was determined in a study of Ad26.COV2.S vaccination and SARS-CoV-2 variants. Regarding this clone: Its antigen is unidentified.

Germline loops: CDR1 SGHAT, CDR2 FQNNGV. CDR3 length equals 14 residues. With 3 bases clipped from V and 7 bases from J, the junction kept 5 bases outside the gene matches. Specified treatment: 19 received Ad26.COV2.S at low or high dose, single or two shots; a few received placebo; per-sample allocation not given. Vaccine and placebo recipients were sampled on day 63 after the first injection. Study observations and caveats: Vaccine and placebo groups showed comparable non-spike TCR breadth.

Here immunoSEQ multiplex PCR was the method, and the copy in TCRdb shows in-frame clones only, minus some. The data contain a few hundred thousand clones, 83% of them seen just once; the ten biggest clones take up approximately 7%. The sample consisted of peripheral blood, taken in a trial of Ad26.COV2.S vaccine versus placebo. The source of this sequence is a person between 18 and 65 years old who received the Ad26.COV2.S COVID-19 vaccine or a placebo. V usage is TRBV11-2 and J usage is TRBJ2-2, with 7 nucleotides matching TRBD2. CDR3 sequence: CASSLGGAVGELFF. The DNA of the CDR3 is TGTGCCAGCAGCTTGGGAGGGGCGGTCGGGGAGCTGTTTTTT.